This TCR beta chain came from a study of patients and donors after allogeneic stem cell transplantation. Trimming left V 3 bases short and J 0 bases short, with 15 bases between. The CDR3 runs to 17 residues. TCRdb recomputed calls from the RT-PCR reads with MiXCR, one row per CDR3 protein. The top ten clones hold about 50% of a sample with some 150,000 distinct CDR3 sequences, 30% to 45% of them seen once. This TCR derives from a human donor who was either an allogeneic HSCT recipient or a stem cell or donor lymphocyte infusion donor (not recorded which). It is not recorded whose cells these are; they may come from a transplant donor. The specimen was blood, either unsorted or a sorted T cell fraction (not recorded which). V gene TRBV12-3 or TRBV12-4 combines with J gene TRBJ1-3; unclear D gene. The CDR3 region has the DNA TGTGCCAGCAGTTTGGGAGGGCAGGAGAGCTCTGGAAACACCATATATTTT. It is translated as CASSLGGQESSGNTIYF.